This is a list of T cell receptor beta chains from one sample in a study of Ad26.COV2.S vaccination and SARS-CoV-2 variants. TCRdb keeps only in-frame clones here, not all; method: immunoSEQ multiplex PCR. The sample yields about 330,000 clones, roughly nine tenths seen once. The specimen comprised peripheral blood, sampled in a trial of Ad26.COV2.S vaccine versus placebo. Every receptor here comes from a person between 18 and 65 years old who received the Ad26.COV2.S COVID-19 vaccine or a placebo. Each CDR3 is given with its conserved first and last residue. A D gene is named only where the DNA matches it firmly.

J gene	D gene	V gene	CDR3 DNA	CDR3 protein
TRBJ1-6	NA	TRBV27	TGTGCCAGCAGACAGACGTTCCTCTCCTATAATTCACCCCTCCACTTT	CASRQTFLSYNSPLHF
TRBJ1-3	NA	TRBV10-3	TGTGCCATCAGTGAGTCGGGATCCTCTGGAAACACCATATATTTT	CAISESGSSGNTIYF
TRBJ1-2	NA	TRBV4-2	TGTGCCAGCAGCCAAGATCCGGGACGATCCCTAAACTATGGCTACACCTTC	CASSQDPGRSLNYGYTF
TRBJ1-1	NA	TRBV6-6	TGTGCCAGCACGCGGTCGAACACTGAAGCTTTCTTT	CASTRSNTEAFF
TRBJ2-7	NA	TRBV6-5	TGTGCCAGCAGTTATCGATACCAATACGAGCAGTACTTC	CASSYRYQYEQYF
TRBJ2-2	NA	TRBV7-2	TGTGCCAGCAGCTTCTCCTACTCGAACACCGGGGAGCTGTTTTTT	CASSFSYSNTGELFF
TRBJ2-7	TRBD2	TRBV5-1	TGCGCCAGCAGCTGGGCGGGGGGGACCTACGAGCAGTACTTC	CASSWAGGTYEQYF
TRBJ1-1	TRBD1	TRBV4-1	TGCGCCAGCAGCCGAAACCCCACGGGACAGTCGCCACCGAACACTGAAGCTTTCTTT	CASSRNPTGQSPPNTEAFF
TRBJ2-3	TRBD2	TRBV7-8	TGTGCCAGCAGCTTAGGAGGTAGCGGGGGGGCAGATACGCAGTATTTT	CASSLGGSGGADTQYF
TRBJ1-1	NA	TRBV6-2/TRBV6-3	TGTGCCAGCAGTGATTCAGGGAATCCTACTGAAGCTTTCTTT	CASSDSGNPTEAFF
TRBJ1-2	TRBD1	TRBV19	TGTGCCAGTAGTATACAAGGGACAGGGGCCTATGGCTACACCTTC	CASSIQGTGAYGYTF
TRBJ1-2	NA	TRBV3-1/TRBV3-2	TGTGCCAGCAGGGGGTCCGGGTCTGCTAACTATGGCTACACCTTC	CASRGSGSANYGYTF